This TCR beta chain was documented in a study of T cell responses to AZD1222 COVID-19 vaccine (dated by TCRdb to the early 2020s). With regard to the full study: AZD1222 recipients whose second dose came at about 4 weeks and those whose second dose came at about 12 weeks were combined into one group, since spike-specific TCR depth and breadth did not differ between the two schedules. TCR sequencing was performed for about 250 trial participants, of whom roughly 200 were given two doses of AZD1222 and some 26 were given two doses of MenACWY control vaccine. Enrollment into the trials was organized by age into subgroups of 18-55, 56-69 and 70-plus years, and those subgroups contained approximately 150, 30 and 60 TCR-sequenced participants, respectively. The investigation overall reported the following: Reportedly, almost half of the unique spike-specific TCRs recognized epitopes lying outside the regions that are mutated in the B.1.351 and B.1.1.7 variants. Conclusions about previously exposed vaccinees were limited because only a handful of AZD1222 recipients were SARS-CoV-2 seropositive at baseline. Participants were mostly white British, with more females than males. The authors suggested clonal diversity may have been underestimated. Because no samples from the day 14 peak response were available, repertoires could be characterized only after the peak T cell response. The 56-69-year group was small, and its depth increase did not reach significance, likely because of low power. The vaccine-associated CD4 TCRs covered the entire spike protein, and the dominant responses fell in regions 160-218 and 743-854. A significant rise in spike-specific TCR breadth and depth was observed after two AZD1222 doses relative to day 0 and relative to MenACWY recipients.

The CDR3 regions of human TCRbeta chains were analyzed by immunosequencing. In the source study's methods: TCRs in the repertoires were matched against a reference library of SARS-CoV-2-specific TCRs that had been generated with the MIRA antigen-specificity platform. Breadth meant the fraction of unique TCRs that were SARS-CoV-2-associated, whereas depth meant the fraction of total T cells that were SARS-CoV-2-associated. Using the MIRA data, each spike-specific TCR was mapped to the spike region that the TCR reacts to and placed in a CD4 or CD8 class. Log10-transformed breadth and depth values were compared by one-way ANOVA with Sidak's multiple comparisons tests. The immuneACCESS repertoire file appears here via TCRdb, limited to in-frame rearrangements. These files lack a portion of the clones; in checked studies, under half of the deficit traces to unresolved V genes, and the cause of the others is not known. V and J calls and clone size are given by that table; D and trimming were obtained from the DNA. This sample is represented by around 150,000 clones; about nine tenths of them were singletons. The top ten hold around 2.3% of the sample.

Regarding this clone: It has no known antigen specificity. No quality values exist for individual bases; no much larger clone is one base distant.

CDR1 SGHRS and CDR2 YFSETQ were looked up in the germline V gene. Including cysteine and phenylalanine, the CDR3 has 15 amino acids. Left in the record is the CDR3 DNA by itself, 45 bases read in frame from the first base. The germline V and J ends show losses of 0 bases and 6 bases respectively, and no gene match explains 8 bases of the junction. This sample's time point label indicates: baseline before first vaccination. Samples from vaccinated people were obtained from the UK trials COV001 and COV002, which included a single-blind randomized controlled phase 2/3 trial of AZD1222 (ChAdOx1 nCoV-19) in healthy adults. For TCRbeta chain sequencing, PBMC samples were collected from trial participants at day 0 and at day 28 after the second dose.

The clonotype originates from an adult in good health. The source material was peripheral blood, sampled on day 0 of AZD1222 vaccination. Rearrangement joined TRBV5-1 to TRBJ2-7; the central 8 bases match TRBD1. The nucleotide sequence is given as TGCGCCAGCAGCTTGGATGGGACAGGCCTATTCGAGCAGTACTTC. This translates into CASSLDGTGLFEQYF.